These 2 T cell receptor beta chains came from one sample sequenced in a study of early T cells in non-severe SARS-CoV-2 infection. TCRdb re-derived calls from the 5' RACE reads in MiXCR, one entry per CDR3 protein. This table holds around 81,000 distinct CDR3 sequences, more than 13% found once. Material: whole blood. The receptors stem from an adult who was a healthcare worker with PCR-confirmed SARS-CoV-2 infection or an uninfected control (not recorded which).

This clonotype was seen many times. This chain joins TRBV18 and TRBJ1-2; TRBD1 aligns across 7 bases. The germline CDR1 and CDR2 sequences are KGHSH and LQKENI. V shed 2 bases, J shed 7 bases, and the junction held 10 bases outside the gene matches. This CDR3 comprises 15 residues. As DNA, the CDR3 is TGTGCCAGCTCACCAGGGACAGTAGAAGAAAGTGGCTACACCTTC. This codes for CASSPGTVEESGYTF.

This clonotype came up a few times. This chain joins TRBV27 and TRBJ1-3; TRBD1 matches 9 bases. Germline V gene lookup returns CDR1 MNHEY and CDR2 SMNVEV (reference sequence). This CDR3 is 20 amino acids long. The ends lost 5 bases at V and 1 base at J; junction bases unmatched: 18. CDR3 residues: CASSEGGQGLERGSGNTIYF. CDR3 DNA: TGTGCCAGCAGTGAGGGGGGACAGGGATTAGAGCGGGGATCTGGAAACACCATATATTTT.